The TCR beta chain under discussion was sequenced for a study of blood T cell repertoires in COVID-19. Germline V lookup: CDR1 MGHRA, CDR2 YSYEKL. V trimming: 1 base; J trimming: 2 bases; junction bases outside the gene matches: 12. The CDR3 is made up of 18 amino acids. Data came from immunoSEQ multiplex PCR; TCRdb stores just in-frame clones and leaves some out. The data show fewer than 500,000 clones, with 75% to 90% seen just once and roughly 0.7% held by the top ten. This chain uses TRBV4-1 with TRBJ2-7; 9 bases map to TRBD1. The source is a woman between 18 and 30 years old who had recovered from COVID-19. The sequenced sample was PBMCs or T cells enriched from blood (not recorded which). In DNA form, the CDR3 reads TGCGCCAGCAGCCAAGCGGGGACAGGGACGATCACCCCCTACGAGCAGTACTTC. It encodes CASSQAGTGTITPYEQYF.